This T cell receptor (beta chain) was observed in a study of long-term antiretroviral therapy in people with HIV. Findings and limits, study-wide: Blood in the study was drawn between about 2004 and 2017, possibly under older ART regimens, which may be less effective than current ones. Upon ART, diversity increased but remained lower than transplant donor controls. Clonal populations expanded prior to ART predominated within the repertoire at all time points.

Researchers report immunoSEQ v3.0 was run at survey level. TCRdb keeps only in-frame clones here, not all; method: immunoSEQ multiplex PCR. The table includes about 35,000 clones, about 94% detected once. V was pared by 1 base and J by 6 bases, with 16 bases between. The CDR3 runs 15 residues. Germline V gene data show CDR1 as LGHNA and CDR2 as YSLEER. A remark on this clone: Antigen: not known.

The source of this sequence is a woman aged 45 to 65 with HIV. V and J are TRBV4-3 and TRBJ2-7, with D maybe TRBD2 (6 bases). The source was unsorted PBMCs, collected 4.1 years after starting antiretroviral therapy. This CDR3 is CASSQAGVPGAEQYF. The CDR3 nucleotides read TGCGCCAGCAGCCAAGCGGGGGTTCCGGGTGCCGAGCAGTACTTC.